Listed here are 22 T cell receptor beta chains from one sample, sequenced in a study of OX40 agonist ivuxolimab in advanced cancers. Libraries came from the immunoSEQ multiplex PCR assay. TCRdb retrieved this table from immuneACCESS and kept in-frame rearrangements only. Not all clones are present; in checked studies, unresolved V genes account for under half, and no reason is known for the remainder. This sample holds approximately 65,000 clones; about nine tenths were observed only once. Clones ranked in the top ten supply about 0.95% of the sample. This specimen was CD4+ or CD8+ T cells sorted from blood, taken in a trial of the OX40 agonist ivuxolimab. The receptors originated from an adult with an advanced solid tumor such as melanoma, head and neck, liver or kidney cancer.

The chain links TRBV5-1 to TRBJ1-4; D call uncertain. The CDR3 loop spans 15 amino acids. The V end was cut by 6 bases, the J end by 7 bases, with 19 bases between. The germline V gene encodes CDR1 SGHRS and CDR2 YFSETQ. CDR3 loop: CASTKEPASPEKLFF. CDR3 sequence (DNA): TGCGCCAGCACCAAAGAGCCAGCCTCCCCTGAAAAACTGTTTTTT.

This chain joins TRBV7-8 and TRBJ1-3, with 7 bases matching TRBD1. Germline V lookup: CDR1 SGHVS, CDR2 FQNEAQ. The CDR3 loop spans 16 amino acids. V shed 5 bases, J shed 4 bases, and the junction held 11 bases outside the gene matches. The CDR3 region has the DNA TGTGCCAGCAGCGCACGACAGGGAGGTTCGGGAAACACCATATATTTT. Encoded protein: CASSARQGGSGNTIYF.

The chain is built from TRBV7-9 and TRBJ1-4, with 7 bases fitting TRBD1. This CDR3 is 12 amino acids long. The germline V gene has CDR1 SEHNR and CDR2 FQNEAQ (reference sequence). V dropped 4 bases and J dropped 8; count of bases not matched to a gene: 1. CDR3 sequence: CASSSGQEKLFF. Here the CDR3 DNA reads TGTGCCAGCAGCTCGGGACAGGAAAAACTGTTTTTT.

J is TRBJ2-3 and V is TRBV10-2; no reliable D call. The V gene lost 6 bases and the J gene lost 6 bases, with 13 bases spanning the gap. The germline V gene has CDR1 WSHSY and CDR2 SAAADI. The CDR3 spans 13 residues. The CDR3 sequence: CASRTGGRDTQYF. The CDR3 DNA is TGCGCCAGCAGGACTGGTGGGCGGGATACGCAGTATTTT.

The chain joins TRBV7-9 to TRBJ2-2, with D tentatively TRBD1 or TRBD2 (5 bases each). The ends were cut back, 2 bases at V and 3 bases at J, with 10 bases in the middle. The CDR3 has 15 residues. Germline V gene sequence: CDR1 SEHNR, CDR2 FQNEAQ (reference sequence). The CDR3 DNA follows: TGTGCCAGCAGCTTATCGAGGGGTTACACCGGGGAGCTGTTTTTT. This codes for CASSLSRGYTGELFF.

This rearrangement joins TRBV7-2 to TRBJ2-3, with D perhaps assigned TRBD1 or TRBD2 (5 bases each). V lost 0 bases, J lost 1 base, and 5 bases lay in between. The CDR3 is made up of 14 amino acids. The germline gives CDR1 SGHTA, CDR2 FQGNSA. The DNA of the CDR3 is TGTGCCAGCAGCTTAGCGGGGGGCACAGATACGCAGTATTTT. It specifies CASSLAGGTDTQYF. Combining the CDR3 with reference TRBV7-2 and TRBJ2-3 gives the whole variable domain GAGVSQSPSNKVTEKGKDVELRCDPISGHTALYWYRQSLGQGLEFLIYFQGNSAPDKSGLPSDRFSAERTGGSVSTLTIQRTQQEDSAVYLCASSLAGGTDTQYFGPGTRLTVL.

The chain links TRBV7-2 to TRBJ2-1; D possibly corresponds to TRBD1 (7 bases). The germline gives CDR1 SGHTA, CDR2 FQGNSA. Trimming took off 3 bases at V and 5 bases at J, with 14 bases between the two ends. CDR3 length: 15 residues. This CDR3 is CASSFGRGAHNEQFF. For the CDR3, the DNA is TGTGCCAGCAGCTTCGGCAGGGGGGCCCACAATGAGCAGTTCTTC.

This sequence joins TRBV7-9 and TRBJ1-1; TRBD1 agrees at 7 bases. V shed 5 bases, J shed 11 bases, and the junction held 8 bases outside the gene matches. Germline-derived CDR1 and CDR2 are SEHNR and FQNEAQ (reference sequence). The CDR3 contains 12 residues. The CDR3 loop reads CASSPYRGGAFF. The CDR3 nucleotides read TGTGCCAGCAGCCCATACAGGGGCGGGGCTTTCTTT.

The chain has TRBV10-1 and TRBJ1-6; D may be TRBD1 (6 bases). The V end was cut by 1 base, the J end by 7 bases, with 11 bases between. This CDR3 has 15 residues. Germline V gene lookup returns CDR1 WNHNN and CDR2 SYGVQD (reference sequence). CDR3 coding DNA: TGCGCCAGCAGTGAGTTCGGGGGGCCGAATTCACCCCTCCACTTT. This encodes CASSEFGGPNSPLHF.

The chain carries TRBV5-8 and TRBJ1-3, with D unresolved. The CDR3 is 15 residues long. Trimming removed 0 bases at V and 4 bases at J, with 11 bases between. Germline V gene sequence: CDR1 SGHTS, CDR2 YDEGEE. CDR3 sequence (DNA): TGTGCCAGCAGCTTGGTCGGCAGCGCCGGAAACACCATATATTTT. Translating it yields CASSLVGSAGNTIYF.

This sequence joins TRBV18 and TRBJ2-1; D uncertain. This CDR3 has 15 amino acids. Trimming pared 3 bases from V and 0 bases from J, leaving 9 bases between. The germline V gene encodes CDR1 KGHSH and CDR2 LQKENI. The CDR3 DNA reads as TGTGCCAGCTCACCCGGGTCAGACTCCTACAATGAGCAGTTCTTC. This translates into CASSPGSDSYNEQFF.

The chain couples TRBV7-6 to TRBJ2-3; 8 nucleotides match TRBD1. V shed 5 bases, J shed 4 bases, and the junction held 2 bases outside the gene matches. Per the germline V gene, CDR1 is SGHVS and CDR2 is FNYEAQ. This CDR3 comprises 13 residues. The CDR3: CASSGGQADTQYF. The DNA of the CDR3 is TGTGCCAGCAGCGGGGGACAGGCAGATACGCAGTATTTT.

This clone has just one count. The chain uses TRBV30 and TRBJ1-2, with D perhaps matching TRBD1 (5 bases). The germline V gene encodes CDR1 GTSNPN and CDR2 SVGIG (reference sequence). V was shortened by 4 bases and J by 2 bases, with 14 bases between the two germline ends. There are 14 residues in the CDR3. The CDR3 region is CAWTRGGRNYGYTF. The CDR3, as DNA: TGTGCCTGGACCCGGGGCGGCCGGAACTATGGCTACACCTTC.

The chain carries TRBV30 and TRBJ2-3; a possible D gene is TRBD1 (5 bases). This CDR3 is 15 amino acids long. Per germline, CDR1 GTSNPN and CDR2 SVGIG (reference sequence). Trimming removed 4 bases at V and 2 bases at J, with 16 bases between. The CDR3 DNA reads as TGTGCCTGGACCCGAGACAGTCTACCCACAGATACGCAGTATTTT. Encoded protein: CAWTRDSLPTDTQYF. Combining the CDR3 with reference TRBV30 and TRBJ2-3 gives the whole variable domain SQTIHQWPATLVQPVGSPLSLECTVEGTSNPNLYWYRQAAGRGLQLLFYSVGIGQISSEVPQNLSASRPQDRQFILSSKKLLLSDSGFYLCAWTRDSLPTDTQYFGPGTRLTVL.

The chain employs TRBV5-8 and TRBJ2-5; D is unclear. CDR1 SGHTS and CDR2 YDEGEE come from the germline V gene. The CDR3 covers 14 residues. Trimming stripped 0 bases from V and 2 bases from J, with 8 bases between. The CDR3 DNA is TGTGCCAGCAGCTTGGACGCAACACAAGAGACCCAGTACTTC. Residues: CASSLDATQETQYF.

The chain combines TRBV2 with TRBJ1-4; possibly TRBD1 for D (5 bases). V lost 1 base and J 3 bases, leaving 9 bases between the germline ends. Germline assignment: CDR1 SNHLY and CDR2 FYNNEI. CDR3 length equals 15 residues. CDR3 amino acids: CASSEERDPNEKLFF. CDR3 in DNA: TGTGCCAGCAGTGAAGAGAGGGACCCTAATGAAAAACTGTTTTTT.

This chain links TRBV6-1 with TRBJ2-7; the D gene is possibly TRBD1 (6 bases). The V end lost 6 bases, the J end lost 5 bases, and 14 bases lay between the germline ends. This CDR3 is 13 amino acids long. Germline V gene data show CDR1 as MNHNS and CDR2 as SASEGT. The CDR3 loop reads CASRLFGGHEQYF. In DNA, the CDR3 is TGTGCCAGCAGACTCTTTGGGGGCCACGAGCAGTACTTC.

CDR3 DNA: TGTGCCAGCAGTTACTCGATTGAGTCTGGCTACACCTTC. It specifies CASSYSIESGYTF. This chain connects TRBV6-5 to TRBJ1-2; the D is unclear. Germline CDR1 and CDR2: MNHEY and SVGAGI. This CDR3 has 13 amino acids. Trimming shortened V by 0 bases and J by 7 bases, and 9 bases separated the two germline ends.

The count of this clone is one. The V call is TRBV19, the J call TRBJ2-2, with TRBD1 matching over 10 bases. The CDR3 length is 15 residues. The V gene's germline CDR1 is LNHDA and CDR2 SQIVND (reference sequence). With 5 bases clipped from V and 6 bases from J, the junction kept 6 bases outside the gene matches. The CDR3 spells CASSARDRGPGELFF. Written as DNA, the CDR3 is TGTGCCAGTAGTGCCCGGGACAGGGGTCCCGGGGAGCTGTTTTTT.

This clone was seen a single time. The chain links TRBV7-2 to TRBJ2-7, with a weak D call TRBD1 (6 bases). Germline V CDR1 and CDR2: SGHTA, FQGNSA. This CDR3 spans 13 amino acids. V lost 6 bases, J lost 5 bases, and 14 bases lay in between. The CDR3 protein is CASRNRGTNEQYF. In DNA form, the CDR3 reads TGTGCCAGCAGAAATAGGGGGACCAACGAGCAGTACTTC.

The chain employs TRBV6-6 and TRBJ1-3, with D hard to call. Germline loops: CDR1 MNHNY, CDR2 SVGAGI (reference sequence). This CDR3 is 14 amino acids long. V gave up 6 bases and J gave up 3 bases, with 12 bases separating them. The CDR3 sequence is CASSRDSFGNTIYF. The CDR3 DNA is TGTGCCAGCAGCCGTGACTCGTTTGGAAACACCATATATTTT.

In this sample, this clone turned up once. V and J are TRBV13 and TRBJ1-5; a weak D match, TRBD1 (5 bases). Germline loops: CDR1 PRHDT, CDR2 FYEKMQ (reference sequence). Trimming left V 5 bases short and J 6 bases short, with 23 bases between. The CDR3 runs to 17 residues. The CDR3 here is CASSDGAGHQIVQPQHF. CDR3 DNA sequence: TGTGCCAGCAGCGACGGCGCCGGACACCAAATCGTTCAGCCCCAGCATTTT.